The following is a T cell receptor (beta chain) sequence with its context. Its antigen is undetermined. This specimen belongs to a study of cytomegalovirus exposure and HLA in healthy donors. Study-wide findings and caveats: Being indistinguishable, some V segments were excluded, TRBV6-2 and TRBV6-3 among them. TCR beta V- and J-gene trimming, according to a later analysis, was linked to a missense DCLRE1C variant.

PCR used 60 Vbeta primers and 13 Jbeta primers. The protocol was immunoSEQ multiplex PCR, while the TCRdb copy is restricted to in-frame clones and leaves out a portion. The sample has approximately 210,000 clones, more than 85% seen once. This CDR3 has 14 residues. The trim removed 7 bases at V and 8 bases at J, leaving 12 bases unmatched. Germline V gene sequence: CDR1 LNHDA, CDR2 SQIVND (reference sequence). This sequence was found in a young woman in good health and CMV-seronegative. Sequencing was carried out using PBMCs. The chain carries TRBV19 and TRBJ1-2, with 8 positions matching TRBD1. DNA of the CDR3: TGTGCCAGTACCGATACGACAGGGGAAGGCGGCTACACCTTC. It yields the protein CASTDTTGEGGYTF.